This TCR beta chain was sequenced for a study of blood T cells in healthy people across ages (dated by TCRdb to between 2015 and 2017). For the study in its entirety: Template switching captured roughly one uniquely barcoded TCR beta cDNA molecule per two T cells in model experiments. For two donors (one aged 18 to 30 and one aged 80 or older), the study analyzed two additional independent replicas of 1 million unique cDNA reads from the same blood draw. Four age groups were formed from the donors: young (average approximately 15 years), middle-aged (approximately 39), aged (approximately 60) and long-lived (82). To avoid experimental bias, donors of different ages were spread randomly across the sequencing lanes. The study measured age-related changes in TCR beta repertoire diversity using deep sequencing normalized with unique cDNA molecular identifiers. Paper-wide results and their limitations: Donor CMV infection status was unknown, potentially confounding age-related changes in expanded clonotypes. Conclusive comparison of naive and antigen-experienced compartments was prevented by the profiling of bulk unsorted PBMCs. Total diversity estimates from one million sequenced T cells were considered lower bounds and underestimates. The long-lived group showed more naive CD4+ T cells, fewer expanded clones and increased TCR diversity than the aged group, suggesting age selection. A strong correlation was found between observed TCR beta diversity and the percentage of naive T cells measured by flow cytometry. As age increased, observed TCR beta diversity per million T cells dropped in a roughly linear way, and a significant reduction was already evident by age about 40.

This clonotype has a single count. What this receptor recognizes is not known. Within one base of it there is no much larger clone, and no base qualities were kept. Receptor amplification or capture employed 5' RACE. Instrument on record: Illumina HiSeq 2500. A second PCR of about 6 to 12 cycles was run with a J-beta primer mix and a sample-barcoded 5' primer. A template-switch 5' adaptor carrying 12 random nucleotides introduced a unique molecular identifier onto each TCR beta cDNA molecule. Each sample yielded at least 2.5 million CDR3-containing paired-end reads. All of the RNA was converted into first-strand cDNA using the Mint cDNA synthesis kit, with a TRBC-specific oligonucleotide serving as the primer. All cDNA was treated with uracil-DNA glycosylase and then went through a first 18-cycle PCR with the universal primers M1SS and BC2_uni_R. Per the original workflow: Normalization of each sample was performed by random selection of 1 million high-quality reads, each carrying a distinct molecular identifier. Instead of being binned into consensus sequences, reads with shared molecular identifiers were discarded. MiTCR, with a Q25 quality threshold and the strictest error-elimination algorithm, was used for CDR3 identification, clonotype clustering and error correction. Lower-bound total TCR beta diversity was estimated with a nonparametric unseen species model using Euler transformation. TCRdb reworked the public reads: Q25 trimming with fastp, MiXCR clone assembly, productive beta chains retained. Each CDR3 protein appears once, grouped with its most common genes and DNA. TCRdb's processing, not the authors' own work, is the source of the V and J calls. The sample data list about 1.5 million distinct CDR3 sequences, and 35% to 45% of these were observed just once. Of the sample, 7.9% falls within the top ten clones.

Donors were a few dozen systemically healthy Caucasian individuals from Russia aged roughly 6 to 95 years. Each donor gave around 9.5 milliliters of peripheral blood, collected into EDTA-treated Vacutainer tubes. PBMCs were isolated by Ficoll-Paque density-gradient centrifugation, with at least 6 million obtained per sample. Trizol reagent was used to extract total RNA from PBMCs, with at least 5.5 micrograms per sample. For every donor, flow cytometry on a PBMC aliquot measured the percentage of naive CD45RAhigh/CD27high T cells. This sequence originates from a young woman in good health. The sequenced sample consisted of blood.

The DNA sequence is TGTGCCATCAGTGAAAGGACAGGGCCAGGGGAAAAACTGTTTTTT. Its coded protein is CAISERTGPGEKLFF. The chain joins TRBV10-3 to TRBJ1-4; 8 junctional bases match TRBD1. From V the trimming removes 3 bases and from J it removes 8 bases, while the gene matches leave 8 bases of the junction unaccounted for. The CDR3 holds 15 amino acids from the cysteine to the phenylalanine. Only the CDR3 DNA stays, 45 bases, in frame from base 1. From the germline V gene, CDR1 is ENHRY and CDR2 is SYGVKD.